This T cell receptor beta chain originates from a study of identical twins. The V gene's germline CDR1 is SGDLS and CDR2 YYNGEE. This CDR3 has 14 residues. With 3 bases removed from V and 2 bases from J, the gap between germline ends came to 12 bases. TCRdb used MiXCR to reprocess the 5' RACE reads, holding one entry per CDR3 protein. The profile shows a few hundred thousand distinct CDR3 sequences, approximately 24% of them singletons. Separately, the same data were catalogued under a study of T cells expressing NK-cell markers. That source notes: Whether expanded NKG2C+ T cell clones were HCMV-specific remained unclear.

The clonotype was recovered from a woman under 30 in good health. The sample consisted of CD4+ T cells sorted from blood. The J gene is TRBJ2-7, the V gene TRBV9, with TRBD2 as a possible D gene (6 bases). CDR3 coding DNA: TGTGCCAGCAGCGAGGGACTTAACACCTACGAGCAGTACTTC. It yields the protein CASSEGLNTYEQYF.